Shown below are 2 T cell receptor beta chains from a single sample sequenced in a study of blood T cell repertoires in COVID-19. Using immunoSEQ multiplex PCR, the repertoire was profiled, and TCRdb retains in-frame clones only, with some absent. The data hold 200,000 to 250,000 clones, with 75% to 90% observed a single time. The specimen was peripheral blood. The source of these receptors is a human donor in a cohort sampled during active COVID-19.

The rearrangement uses TRBV6-5 and TRBJ2-5; TRBD2 might be the D (5 bases). Between the trimmed V and J ends, which lost 6 bases and 2 bases, there was a span of 13 bases. This CDR3 region has 14 residues. Germline CDR1 is MNHEY and CDR2 is SVGAGI. The CDR3 sequence: CASSRQAVQETQYF. Here the CDR3 DNA reads TGTGCCAGCAGCCGCCAAGCGGTACAAGAGACCCAGTACTTC.

The chain is built from TRBV4-3 and TRBJ1-1; TRBD1 aligns across 10 bases. The CDR3 spans 17 residues. With V trimmed by 6 bases and J by 4 bases, 14 bases remained unmatched. Germline CDR1 and CDR2: LGHNA and YSLEER. CDR3 region: CASSDRTGGPRGTEAFF. CDR3 sequence (DNA): TGCGCCAGCAGTGACAGGACAGGGGGTCCCCGGGGCACTGAAGCTTTCTTT.